The 23 T cell receptor beta chains presented below share a single source sample, sequenced in a study of cytomegalovirus exposure and HLA in healthy donors. The PCR contained 60 Vbeta and 13 Jbeta primers. TCRdb's copy holds only in-frame clones and misses some; the assay was immunoSEQ multiplex PCR. The table records over 150,000 clones, around four fifths of them present only once. The sequencing sample was made of PBMCs. These receptors all come from a woman aged 50 to 65 in good health and CMV-seropositive.

The CDR3 sequence: CASSLTGTGAGELFF. The CDR3 nucleotides read TGTGCCAGCAGCTTGACCGGGACAGGGGCCGGGGAGCTGTTTTTT. The V and J genes are TRBV7-2 and TRBJ2-2, with 10 bases that match TRBD1. The CDR3 totals 15 residues. V lost 3 bases, J lost 6 bases, and 4 bases stayed unmatched. Germline CDR1 and CDR2: SGHTA and FQGNSA.

There are a few counts of this clone. The chain carries TRBV2 and TRBJ2-1; 9 nucleotides agree with TRBD2. The CDR3 extends over 15 amino acids. Trimming took 6 bases from V and 4 from J; bases not matched to a gene: 7. CDR1 is SNHLY, CDR2 FYNNEI, per germline. The CDR3 coding sequence is TGTGCCAGCAGACTAGCGGGCGGCCTTTACAATGAGCAGTTCTTC. Protein product: CASRLAGGLYNEQFF.

The chain recombines TRBV7-8 with TRBJ2-3; 9 bases are shared with TRBD2. V lost 1 base and J lost 4; bases outside the gene matches: 0. The CDR3 runs 14 residues. In germline, CDR1 is SGHVS, CDR2 FQNEAQ. The CDR3, as DNA: TGTGCCAGCAGCTTAGGCGGGAGGGCAGATACGCAGTATTTT. Translating gives CASSLGGRADTQYF.

V and J are TRBV6-5 and TRBJ1-5, with D perhaps matching TRBD1 (6 bases). Germline CDR1 reads MNHEY; CDR2 reads SVGAGI. The CDR3 sequence is 13 residues long. Trimming stripped 4 bases from V and 4 bases from J, with 8 bases between. CDR3 sequence reads: CASSSRGNQPQHF. The CDR3 coding sequence is TGTGCCAGCAGTTCCAGGGGAAATCAGCCCCAGCATTTT.

This chain joins TRBV10-3 and TRBJ1-3; D is possibly TRBD1 (6 bases). CDR3 length equals 14 residues. Germline CDR1 is ENHRY and CDR2 is SYGVKD. The V end was cut by 10 bases, the J end by 1 base, with 14 bases between. The CDR3 is CASWGLDSGNTIYF. For the CDR3, the DNA is TGTGCCAGCTGGGGGCTTGATTCTGGAAACACCATATATTTT.

The rearrangement uses TRBV5-5 and TRBJ2-1, with 16 bases aligning to TRBD2. Looked up from germline, CDR1 is SGHKS and CDR2 is YYEKEE (reference sequence). Trimming took 0 bases from V and 8 from J; bases not matched to a gene: 8. This CDR3 is built from 18 residues. CDR3 sequence: CASSLGGLAGGIMDEQFF. CDR3 DNA sequence: TGTGCCAGCAGCTTGGGGGGACTAGCGGGAGGGATAATGGATGAGCAGTTCTTC. Combining the CDR3 with reference TRBV5-5 and TRBJ2-1 gives the whole variable domain DAGVTQSPTHLIKTRGQQVTLRCSPISGHKSVSWYQQVLGQGPQFIFQYYEKEERGRGNFPDRFSARQFPNYSSELNVNALLLGDSALYLCASSLGGLAGGIMDEQFFGPGTRLTVL.

The rearrangement links TRBV9 to TRBJ2-5; TRBD1 matches 12 bases. There are 15 residues in the CDR3. Germline-derived CDR1 and CDR2 are SGDLS and YYNGEE. Trimming removed 5 bases from V and 5 bases from J; junction bases left unmatched: 7. CDR3 sequence reads: CASRAGTGGRETQYF. CDR3 sequence (DNA): TGTGCCAGCAGAGCCGGGACAGGGGGCCGTGAGACCCAGTACTTC.

The V call is TRBV7-9, the J call TRBJ2-5, with 7 positions matching TRBD1. Near its end, the DNA agrees better with TRBJ2-7, so the J call may be wrong. CDR3 length: 15 amino acids. CDR1 and CDR2 from the germline V gene are SEHNR and FQNEAQ (reference sequence). CDR3 residues: CASSETDRVPYEQYF. The CDR3 nucleotides are TGTGCCAGCAGCGAAACCGACAGGGTCCCCTACGAGCAGTACTTC.

There are a few counts of this clone. The chain couples TRBV2 to TRBJ1-2; D ambiguous. V shed 8 bases and J shed 4 bases, with 17 bases lying between them. CDR1 is SNHLY and CDR2 is FYNNEI in the germline V gene. This CDR3 has 14 amino acids. CDR3 residues: CASLPRAVTYGYTF. DNA of the CDR3: TGTGCCAGCCTCCCGCGGGCAGTCACCTATGGCTACACCTTC.

The chain is built from TRBV5-1 and TRBJ2-5; D remains unclear. The CDR3 consists of 12 residues. Trimming shortened V by 5 bases and J by 3 bases, and 8 bases separated the two germline ends. CDR1 and CDR2 from the germline V gene are SGHRS and YFSETQ. The CDR3 DNA reads TGCGCCAGCAGTCTCACAGAAGAGACCCAGTACTTC. The encoded protein is CASSLTEETQYF.

V and J are TRBV4-1 and TRBJ2-7; 14 bases line up with TRBD2. CDR3 length: 15 residues. Losses at the gene ends were 2 bases for V and 9 bases for J; bases not matched to a gene: 6. Germline values: CDR1 MGHRA, CDR2 YSYEKL. DNA for the CDR3: TGCGCCAGCAGCCAAACGGGACTAGCGGGGGCTCGGCAGTACTTC. Its protein is CASSQTGLAGARQYF.

The chain has TRBV29-1 and TRBJ2-5; perhaps TRBD2 as D (5 bases). Germline values: CDR1 SQVTM, CDR2 ANQGSEA. V gave up 6 bases and J gave up 3 bases, with 5 bases separating them. The CDR3 runs to 10 residues. The CDR3 coding sequence is TGCAGCGTGAGGGAAGAGACCCAGTACTTC. This translates into CSVREETQYF.

The chain recombines TRBV6-1 with TRBJ2-1, with TRBD2 identical over 9 bases. V lost 1 base and J lost 3; bases outside the gene matches: 4. This CDR3 has 16 amino acids. From germline, CDR1 is MNHNS and CDR2 SASEGT. CDR3 in DNA: TGTGCCAGCAGTGAAGTTCTAGCGGGGTTCTACAATGAGCAGTTCTTC. Translated, it gives CASSEVLAGFYNEQFF.

In regard to this clone: One end of the junction is discordant with germline, which a read error may explain. This chain joins TRBV5-4 and TRBJ2-4; weak D call: TRBD1 (6 bases). This CDR3 is 17 amino acids long. CDR1 and CDR2 from the germline V gene are SGHNT and YYREEE (reference sequence). The DNA for the CDR3 is TGTGCCAGCAGCGGGGAGACAGGACCTGGAGCCAAAAACAGTCAGTACTTC. Amino acids: CASSGETGPGAKNSQYF.

The chain combines TRBV4-1 with TRBJ1-2; D is unclear. Germline CDR1 is MGHRA and CDR2 is YSYEKL. The germline V and J ends were trimmed by 2 bases and 3 bases, with 13 bases remaining between them. CDR3 length equals 15 residues. The CDR3 loop reads CASSQTGFVDYGYTF. CDR3 nucleotides: TGCGCCAGCAGCCAAACCGGGTTCGTGGACTATGGCTACACCTTC.

The CDR3 protein is CASSQGYRAGNTIYF. Here the CDR3 DNA reads TGTGCCAGCAGCCAAGGATACAGGGCTGGAAACACCATATATTTT. The chain links TRBV14 to TRBJ1-3; D is perhaps TRBD1 (6 bases). This CDR3 is 15 amino acids long. In germline, CDR1 is SGHDN, CDR2 FVKESK. Trimming stripped 1 base from V and 2 bases from J, with 9 bases between.

The J gene is TRBJ1-1, the V gene TRBV4-1; 8 nucleotides agree with TRBD1. The CDR3 is 14 amino acids. Germline CDR1 MGHRA, CDR2 YSYEKL. The trim removed 8 bases at V and 4 bases at J, leaving 9 bases unmatched. The CDR3, as DNA: TGCGCCAGCCGACTCGAACAGGGGGGCACTGAAGCTTTCTTT. It is translated as CASRLEQGGTEAFF.

The chain combines TRBV5-4 with TRBJ2-7, with 13 bases identical to TRBD2. Germline loops: CDR1 SGHNT, CDR2 YYREEE (reference sequence). This CDR3 is 15 amino acids long. V lost 5 bases to trimming and J lost 5 bases; unmatched junction nucleotides: 7. CDR3 sequence reads: CASRPGLAGANEQYF. As DNA, the CDR3 is TGTGCCAGCAGACCAGGACTAGCGGGGGCGAACGAGCAGTACTTC.

The chain combines TRBV4-1 with TRBJ2-3; 7 nucleotides align to TRBD1. Looked up from germline, CDR1 is MGHRA and CDR2 is YSYEKL. J gave up 2 bases and V 1 base, and 12 bases lay outside the gene matches. This CDR3 region has 18 residues. The CDR3 DNA is TGCGCCAGCAGCCAAGGGCCTTATCAAGGGGGCCTCACAGATACGCAGTATTTT. Protein product: CASSQGPYQGGLTDTQYF.

The chain couples TRBV15 to TRBJ2-1; TRBD1 aligns across 9 bases. CDR1 LNHNV and CDR2 YYDKDF come from the germline V gene (reference sequence). The CDR3 totals 15 residues. V shed 3 bases, J shed 9 bases, and the junction held 9 bases outside the gene matches. Written as DNA, the CDR3 is TGTGCCACCAGCAGGTGGGACAGGGCCTCGGGTGAGCAGTTCTTC. Translating it yields CATSRWDRASGEQFF.

The gene calls are TRBV27 and TRBJ2-5, with TRBD1 as a possible D gene (6 bases). The CDR3 length is 15 residues. Germline CDR1 and CDR2: MNHEY and SMNVEV (reference sequence). The V end was cut by 0 bases, the J end by 3 bases, with 11 bases between. CDR3 loop: CASSLSPDRKETQYF. In nucleotides, the CDR3 is TGTGCCAGCAGTTTATCCCCAGACAGGAAAGAGACCCAGTACTTC.

This rearrangement joins TRBV9 to TRBJ1-1; no reliable D call. Germline CDR1 reads SGDLS; CDR2 reads YYNGEE. V lost 0 bases and J 5 bases, leaving 8 bases between the germline ends. This CDR3 has 13 amino acids. The CDR3 reads CASSVVEDTEAFF. CDR3 coding DNA: TGTGCCAGCAGCGTAGTGGAGGATACTGAAGCTTTCTTT.

The genes are TRBV5-6 and TRBJ2-7; possible D gene TRBD1, 6 bases. The CDR3 sequence is 14 residues long. The germline V and J ends were trimmed by 5 bases and 6 bases, with 18 bases remaining between them. Looked up from germline, CDR1 is SGHDT and CDR2 is YYEEEE. The CDR3 nucleotides are TGTGCCAGCAGTCAGATACTAACAGGGAGCGAGCAGTACTTC. This sequence encodes CASSQILTGSEQYF.